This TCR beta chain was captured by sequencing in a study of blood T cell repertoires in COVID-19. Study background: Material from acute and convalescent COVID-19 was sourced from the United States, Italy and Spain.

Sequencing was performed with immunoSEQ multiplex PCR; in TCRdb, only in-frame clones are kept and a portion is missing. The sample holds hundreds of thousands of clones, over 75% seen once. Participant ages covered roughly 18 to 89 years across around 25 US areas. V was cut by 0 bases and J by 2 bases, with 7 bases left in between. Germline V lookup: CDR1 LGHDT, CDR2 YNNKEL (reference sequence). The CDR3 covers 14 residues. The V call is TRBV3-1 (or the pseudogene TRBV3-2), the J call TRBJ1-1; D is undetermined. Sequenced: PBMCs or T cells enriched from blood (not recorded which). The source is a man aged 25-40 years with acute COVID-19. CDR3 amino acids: CASSQEVRNTEAFF. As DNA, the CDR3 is TGTGCCAGCAGCCAAGAGGTTAGAAACACTGAAGCTTTCTTT.